These T cell receptor beta chains were read from a single sample in a study of technical replicates of blood from several donors. The table came from immunoSEQ multiplex PCR; TCRdb's copy has only in-frame clones and leaves some out. The data show some 70,000 clones, almost 95% seen once. The sample comprised T cells isolated from PBMCs. The receptors were sampled from a human donor in good health. Both conserved end residues are part of each CDR3. D genes are given only for firm matches. Clone size appears in some rows only: once, few, many, or a class for an expanded clone.

d_call j_call clone_size v_call cdr3_aa cdr3_nt
. TRBJ1-1 . TRBV27 CASSLTRANTEAFF TGTGCCAGCAGTTTAACCAGGGCGAACACTGAAGCTTTCTTT
. TRBJ2-5 . TRBV7-2 CASSRAWGRSGETQYF TGTGCCAGCAGCCGAGCGTGGGGCAGATCGGGAGAGACCCAGTACTTC
TRBD2 TRBJ2-5 . TRBV30 CAWSPGLAGGLETQYF TGTGCCTGGTCCCCGGGACTAGCGGGAGGGCTGGAGACCCAGTACTTC
. TRBJ1-5 . TRBV21-1 CASSAQNQPQHF TGTGCCAGCAGCGCACAGAATCAGCCCCAGCATTTT
. TRBJ2-7 . TRBV7-8 CASSLARGAYEQYF TGTGCCAGCAGCTTAGCGCGGGGAGCCTACGAGCAGTACTTC
. TRBJ2-7 . TRBV6-5 CASSYGGASYEQYF TGTGCCAGCAGTTATGGGGGGGCCTCCTACGAGCAGTACTTC
. TRBJ2-7 . TRBV11-2 CASSPSPEGVYEQYF TGTGCCAGCAGCCCATCTCCGGAGGGAGTCTACGAGCAGTACTTC
. TRBJ1-2 . TRBV28 CASYDTAHYGYTF TGTGCCAGCTATGACACGGCACACTATGGCTACACCTTC
TRBD2 TRBJ2-3 . TRBV9 CASSVAGGIDTQYF TGTGCCAGCAGCGTAGCGGGGGGGATAGATACGCAGTATTTT
TRBD2 TRBJ2-7 . TRBV5-1 CASSVTSGTYEQYF TGCGCCAGCAGCGTGACTAGCGGGACCTACGAGCAGTACTTC
TRBD2 TRBJ2-3 . TRBV7-2 CASRHRGGSTDTQYF TGTGCCAGCAGGCATAGGGGCGGGAGTACAGATACGCAGTATTTT
. TRBJ2-7 . TRBV5-4 CASSLSSIYEQYF TGTGCCAGCAGCTTGTCGAGTATCTACGAGCAGTACTTC
TRBD2 TRBJ2-7 . TRBV5-1 CASSLRLAGGDTYEQYF TGCGCCAGCAGCTTGCGTCTAGCGGGAGGGGATACCTACGAGCAGTACTTC
TRBD2 TRBJ2-5 . TRBV6-1 CASSEAVLAGAETQYF TGTGCCAGCAGTGAAGCCGTACTAGCGGGAGCGGAGACCCAGTACTTC
. TRBJ2-7 . TRBV5-1 CASSFGEGSYEQYF TGCGCCAGCAGCTTTGGAGAGGGCTCCTACGAGCAGTACTTC
TRBD1 TRBJ1-1 . TRBV2 CASSESGGAGFVAFF TGTGCCAGCAGCGAATCAGGGGGCGCCGGGTTTGTAGCTTTCTTT
. TRBJ2-2 . TRBV4-1 CASSQEVAGPSTGELFF TGCGCCAGCAGCCAAGAGGTGGCAGGGCCTTCCACCGGGGAGCTGTTTTTT
. TRBJ2-7 once TRBV5-1 CASSVWGLPYEQYF TGCGCCAGCTCCGTGTGGGGACTTCCCTACGAGCAGTACTTC
TRBD1 TRBJ2-7 . TRBV25-1 CASSERTGGSGPYEQYF TGTGCCAGCAGTGAACGGACAGGGGGCAGCGGACCCTACGAGCAGTACTTC
. TRBJ2-2 . TRBV28 CASSLAVNTGELFF TGTGCCAGCAGTTTAGCGGTGAACACCGGGGAGCTGTTTTTT
TRBD1 TRBJ2-7 . TRBV6-5 CASSYLRQGGYEQYF TGTGCCAGCAGTTACCTGAGACAGGGGGGCTACGAGCAGTACTTC
. TRBJ1-5 . TRBV25-1 CASSVGDQPQHF TGTGCCAGCAGTGTGGGCGATCAGCCCCAGCATTTT
. TRBJ2-2 . TRBV28 CASSLFGSNTGELFF TGTGCCAGCAGTTTATTCGGGTCGAACACCGGGGAGCTGTTTTTT
TRBD1 TRBJ1-2 . TRBV9 CASSAGTGETGYTF TGTGCCAGCAGCGCCGGGACAGGGGAAACTGGCTACACCTTC
TRBD1 TRBJ1-2 . TRBV6-6 CASSSGTGGSNYGYTF TGTGCCAGCAGCTCCGGGACAGGGGGAAGTAACTATGGCTACACCTTC
. TRBJ1-5 . TRBV5-5 CASDGGGNQPQHF TGTGCCAGCGACGGAGGCGGCAATCAGCCCCAGCATTTT
. TRBJ2-7 . TRBV2 CASSRPGETEQYF TGTGCCAGCAGCCGCCCAGGGGAAACGGAGCAGTACTTC
TRBD2 TRBJ2-1 . TRBV28 CALGAGGSYNEQFF TGTGCTCTAGGTGCGGGAGGGTCCTACAATGAGCAGTTCTTC
. TRBJ2-5 . TRBV14 CASSQDPRPGETQYF TGTGCCAGCAGCCAAGATCCCAGACCGGGAGAGACCCAGTACTTC
. TRBJ1-4 . TRBV29-1 CSAGTATNEKLFF TGCAGCGCCGGCACAGCAACTAATGAAAAACTGTTTTTT
. TRBJ1-2 . TRBV6-5 CASSYSGTGGGGYTF TGTGCCAGCAGTTACTCGGGGACGGGGGGCGGTGGCTACACCTTC
TRBD1 TRBJ2-7 . TRBV29-1 CSVWGIGTGSYEQYF TGCAGCGTCTGGGGAATTGGGACAGGCTCCTACGAGCAGTACTTC
. TRBJ2-1 . TRBV6-5 CASSYSMEGYNEQFF TGTGCCAGCAGTTACTCGATGGAGGGGTACAATGAGCAGTTCTTC
TRBD1 TRBJ2-7 once TRBV2 CASNWDRAYEQYF TGTGCCAGCAACTGGGACAGGGCCTACGAGCAGTACTTC
. TRBJ2-3 . TRBV2 CASSETGPDTQYF TGTGCCAGCAGCGAGACAGGCCCAGATACGCAGTATTTT
TRBD1 TRBJ2-5 . TRBV2 CASKGQGLETQYF TGTGCCAGCAAAGGACAGGGTTTAGAGACCCAGTACTTC
. TRBJ1-4 once TRBV25-1 CASNTGRSDEKLFF TGTGCCAGCAATACAGGTCGTTCGGATGAAAAACTGTTTTTT
TRBD2 TRBJ2-3 . TRBV28 CASRDAGTSDTDTQYF TGTGCCAGCAGGGACGCCGGGACTAGCGACACAGATACGCAGTATTTT
. TRBJ2-3 once TRBV2 CASSLTDTQYF TGTGCCAGCAGTCTCACAGATACGCAGTATTTT
. TRBJ2-1 once TRBV6-6 CASSHQGTSYNEQFF TGTGCCAGCAGTCATCAGGGTACGAGCTACAATGAGCAGTTCTTC
. TRBJ2-5 once TRBV11-2 CASSSGLYYQETQYF TGTGCCAGCAGCTCAGGACTCTACTACCAAGAGACCCAGTACTTC
. TRBJ2-7 . TRBV30 CAWSAPPSEQYF TGTGCCTGGAGTGCCCCCCCCAGCGAGCAGTACTTC
. TRBJ1-5 once TRBV10-2 CASSDRGQPQHF TGCGCCAGCAGTGACAGGGGTCAGCCCCAGCATTTT
TRBD1 TRBJ1-2 . TRBV5-1 CASSFPGQGQGDGYTF TGCGCCAGCAGCTTCCCCGGACAGGGGCAGGGGGATGGCTACACCTTC
. TRBJ2-2 . TRBV6-5 CASSTGYTGELFF TGTGCCAGCAGTACAGGGTACACCGGGGAGCTGTTTTTT
. TRBJ2-7 . TRBV19 CASRQQALSYEQYF TGTGCCAGTAGGCAACAGGCCCTCTCCTACGAGCAGTACTTC
. TRBJ2-3 . TRBV4-2 CASSQERYTDTQYF TGTGCCAGCAGCCAAGAGCGCTACACAGATACGCAGTATTTT
. TRBJ1-2 . TRBV9 CASRTPDTFWTF TGTGCCAGCAGAACCCCTGACACCTTTTGGACCTTC
. TRBJ1-2 . TRBV9 CASGTSRYGYTF TGTGCCAGTGGGACAAGTCGGTATGGCTACACCTTC
. TRBJ2-4 . TRBV6-4 CASRELQNIQYF TGTGCCAGCCGGGAGCTGCAGAACATTCAGTACTTC
. TRBJ1-1 . TRBV27 CASSLNPPGGIRDTEAFF TGTGCCAGCAGTTTAAACCCTCCCGGGGGGATTAGGGACACTGAAGCTTTCTTT
TRBD1 TRBJ1-4 . TRBV2 CASSGDRASEKLFF TGTGCCAGCAGCGGGGACAGGGCAAGTGAAAAACTGTTTTTT
. TRBJ2-7 . TRBV6-5 CASSYSTPLSYEQYF TGTGCCAGCAGTTACTCGACTCCGCTATCCTACGAGCAGTACTTC
TRBD1 TRBJ2-3 . TRBV6-5 CASSYGQGANTQYF TGTGCCAGCAGTTACGGACAGGGGGCAAATACGCAGTATTTT
. TRBJ2-1 . TRBV19 CASSWGGAGYEQFF TGTGCCAGTAGTTGGGGTGGGGCTGGCTATGAGCAGTTCTTC
TRBD1 TRBJ2-7 . TRBV5-1 CASSRGLGYEQYF TGCGCCAGCAGCAGGGGGCTCGGCTACGAGCAGTACTTC
. TRBJ2-3 . TRBV5-1 CASSSPTGTSTDTQYF TGCGCCAGCAGCTCCCCGACGGGGACAAGCACAGATACGCAGTATTTT
. TRBJ2-7 . TRBV6-1 CASSDHRPPHEQYF TGTGCCAGCAGTGATCACAGGCCCCCCCACGAGCAGTACTTC
. TRBJ2-5 . TRBV12-1 CASSYGLAGEETQYF TGTGCCAGCAGCTATGGACTAGCGGGAGAAGAGACCCAGTACTTC
. TRBJ2-5 . TRBV7-9 CASSAPMQETQYF TGTGCCAGCAGCGCCCCTATGCAAGAGACCCAGTACTTC